A selection of T cell receptor beta chains follows, all from one sample in a study of graft-versus-host responses after intestinal transplantation. Assay used: immunoSEQ multiplex PCR; TCRdb lists only in-frame clones, some missing. The sample lists tens of thousands of clones, 90% to 95% occurring once. These receptors are not linked to any known antigen. The sample here was unstimulated CD8+ T cells sorted from spleen or lymph node cells, taken before intestinal transplant. The receptor set was obtained from a human donor who received an intestinal transplant. Both conserved end residues are part of each CDR3. D genes are given only for firm matches. Clone size, where shown, is once, few, many, or a class for clones that have expanded.

.,.,TRBV29-1,TRBJ1-2,TGCAGCGTTGAACGAGAGACAGAGACCTATGGCTACACCTTC,CSVERETETYGYTF
.,TRBD1,TRBV6-1,TRBJ2-5,TGTGCCAGTTTCTCTGACAGGGAAGAGACCCAGTACTTC,CASFSDREETQYF
.,.,TRBV11-2,TRBJ2-5,TGTGCCAGCAGCGTGCGGGGCCCGGAGACCCAGTACTTC,CASSVRGPETQYF
.,.,TRBV6-5,TRBJ2-2,TGTGCCAGCAGTTACTCGCGGGCCGGGGAGCTGTTTTTT,CASSYSRAGELFF
.,.,TRBV11-3,TRBJ2-2,TGTGCCAGCAGCCTAGGAACTGAGGTGCCCGGGGAGCTGTTTTTT,CASSLGTEVPGELFF
.,TRBD2,TRBV2,TRBJ2-3,TGTGCCAGCATAGCGGGTTTGGGTGCAGATACGCAGTATTTT,CASIAGLGADTQYF
.,.,TRBV29-1,TRBJ2-1,TGCAGCGTTCCTGGCCGCAATGAGCAGTTCTTC,CSVPGRNEQFF
few,TRBD1,TRBV4-1,TRBJ1-5,TGCGCCAGAGTAACGGGACAGGGATTTAACAATCAGCCCCAGCATTTT,CARVTGQGFNNQPQHF
.,TRBD1,TRBV4-1,TRBJ2-3,TGCGCCAGCAGCCAAAAGATCCTAGGGGGCTCGGCGCAGTATTTT,CASSQKILGGSAQYF
.,TRBD2,TRBV10-2,TRBJ2-7,TGCGCCAGCACTATGGAAGCGGGAGGGCCAGGCTACGAGCAGTACTTC,CASTMEAGGPGYEQYF
.,.,TRBV7-2,TRBJ2-5,TGTGCCAGCAGCTTATCCCCTCGACTGAGCGAAAAAGAGACCCAGTACTTC,CASSLSPRLSEKETQYF
.,.,TRBV5-6,TRBJ1-1,TGTGCCAGCAGCTTTGGGAAAGGGGGAGCTTTCTTT,CASSFGKGGAFF
.,.,TRBV21-1,TRBJ2-1,TGTGCCAGCAGCAAAGGCGATGAGCAGTTCTTC,CASSKGDEQFF
.,.,TRBV28,TRBJ1-1,TGTGCCAGCAGTTTAGAGGTCCAGAACACTGAAGCTTTCTTT,CASSLEVQNTEAFF
once,.,TRBV4-3,TRBJ1-2,TGCGCCAGCAGCCAAGGCGTCAGGGGCTCTAACTATGGCTACACCTTC,CASSQGVRGSNYGYTF
once,.,TRBV4-2,TRBJ2-7,TGTGCCAGCAGCCAAGAAACCAGCGGTGGACCTTGGGAGCAGTACTTC,CASSQETSGGPWEQYF
once,TRBD1,TRBV7-6,TRBJ2-7,TGTGCCAGCAGCCTGGGACAGGGTGGGTCCTACGAGCAGTACTTC,CASSLGQGGSYEQYF
.,TRBD2,TRBV7-9,TRBJ2-7,TGTGCCAGCAGCTTAGTCCCGGGGGGTTTGGACGAGCAGTACTTC,CASSLVPGGLDEQYF
.,TRBD1,TRBV7-9,TRBJ2-2,TGTGCCAGCAGCGGCATTGTGGGACAGACGAACACCGGGGAGCTGTTTTTT,CASSGIVGQTNTGELFF
.,.,TRBV10-3,TRBJ2-5,TGTGCCATCAGGGGAGAAGGAGAGACCCAGTACTTC,CAIRGEGETQYF
.,.,TRBV4-1,TRBJ2-7,TGCGCCAGCAGCCTGACGTCGACAGTCCCCTACGAGCAGTACTTC,CASSLTSTVPYEQYF
.,TRBD1,TRBV15,TRBJ2-2,TGTGCCACCAGCAGGGACAGGGAGGCGAACACCGGGGAGCTGTTTTTT,CATSRDREANTGELFF
.,TRBD2,TRBV5-6,TRBJ2-7,TGTGCCAGCAGCTTAGCCGGGAGGCCCTACGAGCAGTACTTC,CASSLAGRPYEQYF
.,.,TRBV5-6,TRBJ2-1,TGTGCCACCGGGAGATCAGGACCGCATGAGCAGTTCTTC,CATGRSGPHEQFF
.,TRBD2,TRBV27,TRBJ2-2,TGTGCCAGCACCGTAGCGGGACCATTCACCGGGGAGCTGTTTTTT,CASTVAGPFTGELFF
.,.,TRBV6-5,TRBJ1-1,TGTGCCAGCAGTTACTCGAATGACGAGGTGGGCACTGAAGCTTTCTTT,CASSYSNDEVGTEAFF
.,.,TRBV5-1,TRBJ1-6,TGCGCCAGCAGCCCCAACCAGGGCGGGGCAGGATCACCCCTCCACTTT,CASSPNQGGAGSPLHF
.,.,TRBV4-3,TRBJ1-1,TGCGCCAGCAGCCAAGACAGAAACACTGAAGCTTTCTTT,CASSQDRNTEAFF
.,.,TRBV5-1,TRBJ1-1,TGCGCCAGCAGCTTTCGCAGTTTGAACACTGAAGCTTTCTTT,CASSFRSLNTEAFF
.,TRBD1,TRBV27,TRBJ2-7,TGTGCCAGCAGCCAGGGACAGGGTATCTACGAGCAGTACTTC,CASSQGQGIYEQYF
.,TRBD2,TRBV30,TRBJ2-1,TGTGCCTGGAGCAGAGGGGCGGGGGACGACGAGCAGTTCTTC,CAWSRGAGDDEQFF
.,TRBD1,TRBV2,TRBJ1-5,TGTGCCAGCAGTCGGGGACAGGGTCAATATCAGCCCCAGCATTTT,CASSRGQGQYQPQHF
.,.,TRBV19,TRBJ2-1,TGTGCCAGTAGTATAGTAGGGGCCCGGGGGAGGTCTTACAATGAGCAGTTCTTC,CASSIVGARGRSYNEQFF
.,.,TRBV12-5,TRBJ1-4,TGTGCTAGTGGTTTGGTTGGGGGGGGCCCAACTAATGAAAAACTGTTTTTT,CASGLVGGGPTNEKLFF
.,TRBD2,TRBV23-1,TRBJ2-7,TGCGCCAGCAGCCCACTAGCGGGACGGTACGAGCAGTACTTC,CASSPLAGRYEQYF
.,.,TRBV4-1,TRBJ2-7,TGCGCCAGCAGCCAAGATCGGTGGTACGAGCAGTACTTC,CASSQDRWYEQYF
.,TRBD2,TRBV27,TRBJ2-1,TGTGCCAGCAGTCACCCCGGGACTAGCGGGAGGGTCCCCTACCCAAATGAGCAGTTCTTC,CASSHPGTSGRVPYPNEQFF
.,.,TRBV9,TRBJ2-5,TGTGCCAGCAGCCTCTTGGCAGATCAAGAGACCCAGTACTTC,CASSLLADQETQYF
.,TRBD2,TRBV7-2,TRBJ2-5,TGTGCCAGCAGCACCCACCTAGCGGAGAAGGGTCAAGAGACCCAGTACTTC,CASSTHLAEKGQETQYF
.,TRBD2,TRBV4-1,TRBJ2-7,TGCGCCAGCTCAATCGAGGGACTAGCGGTTTACGAGCAGTACTTC,CASSIEGLAVYEQYF
.,TRBD2,TRBV27,TRBJ2-1,TGTGCCAGCAGTTTATGGGCGGGAGCCTACAATGAGCAGTTCTTC,CASSLWAGAYNEQFF
once,TRBD2,TRBV7-8,TRBJ2-3,TGTGCCAGCAGCTTAGAGTTGGGTAGCGGGGGGGCCCCCACAGATACGCAGTATTTT,CASSLELGSGGAPTDTQYF
.,TRBD1,TRBV10-3,TRBJ1-1,TGTGCCATCACCGGGACAGCGGCTGAAGCTTTCTTT,CAITGTAAEAFF
.,TRBD1,TRBV18,TRBJ2-6,TGTGCCAGCTCACCCTTAGACAGGGGCCTCTCTGGGGCCAACGTCCTGACTTTC,CASSPLDRGLSGANVLTF
few,TRBD1,TRBV5-6,TRBJ1-2,TGTGCCAGCAGACGACAGGGGGAGGCTGGCTACACCTTC,CASRRQGEAGYTF
.,.,TRBV9,TRBJ2-1,TGTGCCAGCAGCCCCGGCGGCAACCCCATCCTTGAGCAGTTCTTC,CASSPGGNPILEQFF
.,TRBD1,TRBV7-9,TRBJ2-7,TGTGCCAGCAGCTTATGGGGACAGTCCGAGCAGTACTTC,CASSLWGQSEQYF
.,TRBD2,TRBV6-1,TRBJ2-7,TGTGCCAGCAGTGAACTAGCGGGGGAATACGAGCAGTACTTC,CASSELAGEYEQYF
.,.,TRBV7-8,TRBJ2-7,TGTGCCAGCAGCTCCGAGGGATGGGGCGAGCAGTACTTC,CASSSEGWGEQYF
.,.,TRBV7-9,TRBJ1-2,TGTGCCAGCAGCTTAGGTCCCAGCGGCTATGGCTACACCTTC,CASSLGPSGYGYTF
.,.,TRBV2,TRBJ2-7,TGTGCCAGCAGTGACGGGTCCACCTACGAGCAGTACTTC,CASSDGSTYEQYF
.,TRBD2,TRBV5-6,TRBJ2-1,TGTGCCAGCAGCCTCGGGACTAGCGGGTTCTCCTACAATGAGCAGTTCTTC,CASSLGTSGFSYNEQFF
.,.,TRBV5-1,TRBJ2-1,TGCGCCAGCAGCTTGGGAGCAAGGAGTCCCAGCTCCTACAATGAGCAGTTCTTC,CASSLGARSPSSYNEQFF
.,TRBD1,TRBV28,TRBJ2-6,TGTGCCAGCAGTTCCGACAGGGAACCCTCTGGGGCCAACGTCCTGACTTTC,CASSSDREPSGANVLTF
once,TRBD1,TRBV30,TRBJ2-1,TGTGCCTGGAGTCCCGGGACAGGCTACAATGAGCAGTTCTTC,CAWSPGTGYNEQFF
.,.,TRBV4-1,TRBJ2-1,TGCGCCAGCAGCCATCCGGGGTCCTACAATGAGCAGTTCTTC,CASSHPGSYNEQFF
.,TRBD1,TRBV30,TRBJ1-2,TGTGCCTGGAGTGGGGGACAGGGAGGAGGCTACACCTTC,CAWSGGQGGGYTF
.,TRBD1,TRBV6-5,TRBJ1-3,TGTGCCAGCAGTAAGGGACAGTTCTCTGGAAACACCATATATTTT,CASSKGQFSGNTIYF
.,TRBD2,TRBV14,TRBJ2-5,TGTGCCAGCAGCACAGGACTAGCGGGAGAGGAGACCCAGTACTTC,CASSTGLAGEETQYF